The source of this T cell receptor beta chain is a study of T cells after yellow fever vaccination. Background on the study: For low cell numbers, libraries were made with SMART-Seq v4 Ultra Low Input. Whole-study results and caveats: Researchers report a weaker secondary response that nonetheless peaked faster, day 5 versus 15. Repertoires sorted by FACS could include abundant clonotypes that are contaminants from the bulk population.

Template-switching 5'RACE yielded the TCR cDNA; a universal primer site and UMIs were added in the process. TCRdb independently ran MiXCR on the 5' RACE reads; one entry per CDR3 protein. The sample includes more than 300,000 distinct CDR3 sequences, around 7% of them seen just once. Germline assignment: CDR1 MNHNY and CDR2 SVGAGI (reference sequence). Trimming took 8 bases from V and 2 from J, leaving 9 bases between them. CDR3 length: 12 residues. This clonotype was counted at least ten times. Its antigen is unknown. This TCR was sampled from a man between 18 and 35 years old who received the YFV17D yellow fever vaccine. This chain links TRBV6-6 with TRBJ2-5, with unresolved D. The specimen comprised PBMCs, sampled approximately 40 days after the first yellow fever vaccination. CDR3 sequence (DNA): TGTGCCAGCCGTGATCCGCAAGAGACCCAGTACTTC. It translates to CASRDPQETQYF.